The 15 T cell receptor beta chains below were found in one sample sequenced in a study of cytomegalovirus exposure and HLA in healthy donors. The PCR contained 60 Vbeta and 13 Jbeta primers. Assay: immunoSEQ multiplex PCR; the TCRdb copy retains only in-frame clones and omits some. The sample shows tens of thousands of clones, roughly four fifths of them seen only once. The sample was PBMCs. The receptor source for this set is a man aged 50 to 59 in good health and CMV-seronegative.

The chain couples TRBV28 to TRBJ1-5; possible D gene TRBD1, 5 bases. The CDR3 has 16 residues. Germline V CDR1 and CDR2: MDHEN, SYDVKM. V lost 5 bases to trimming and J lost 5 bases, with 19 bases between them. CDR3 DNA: TGTGCCAGCAGTACCCGGACATACCGGGCAGATCAGCCCCAGCATTTT. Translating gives CASSTRTYRADQPQHF.

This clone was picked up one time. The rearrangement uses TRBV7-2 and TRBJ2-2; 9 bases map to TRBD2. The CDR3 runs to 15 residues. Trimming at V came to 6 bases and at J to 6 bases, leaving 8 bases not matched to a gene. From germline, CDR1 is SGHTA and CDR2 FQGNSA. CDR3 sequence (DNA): TGTGCCAGCAGTTTTTGGCGGGGGGGTCCCGGGGAGCTGTTTTTT. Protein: CASSFWRGGPGELFF.

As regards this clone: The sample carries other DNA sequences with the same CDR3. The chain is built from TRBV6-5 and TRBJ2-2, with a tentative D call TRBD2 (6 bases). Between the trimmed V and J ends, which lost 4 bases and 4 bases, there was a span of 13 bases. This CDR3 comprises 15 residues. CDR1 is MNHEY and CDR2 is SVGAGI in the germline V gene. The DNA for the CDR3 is TGTGCCAGCAGTTCCTGGACTACATCCACCGGGGAGCTGTTTTTT. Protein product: CASSSWTTSTGELFF.

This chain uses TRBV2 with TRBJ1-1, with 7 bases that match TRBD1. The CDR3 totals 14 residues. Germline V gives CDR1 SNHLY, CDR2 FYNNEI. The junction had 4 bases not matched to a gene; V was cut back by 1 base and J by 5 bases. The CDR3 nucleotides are TGTGCCAGCAGTGAAGAAGGCAGGGGGACTGAAGCTTTCTTT. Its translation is CASSEEGRGTEAFF.

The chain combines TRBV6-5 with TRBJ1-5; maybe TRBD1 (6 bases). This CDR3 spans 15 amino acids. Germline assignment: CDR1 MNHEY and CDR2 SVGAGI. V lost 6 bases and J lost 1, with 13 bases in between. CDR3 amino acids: CASRDGTMSNQPQHF. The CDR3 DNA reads TGTGCCAGCAGGGATGGGACAATGAGCAATCAGCCCCAGCATTTT.

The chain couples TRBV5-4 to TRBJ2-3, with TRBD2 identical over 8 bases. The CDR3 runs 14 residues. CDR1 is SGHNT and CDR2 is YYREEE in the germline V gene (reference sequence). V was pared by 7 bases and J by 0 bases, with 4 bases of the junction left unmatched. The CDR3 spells CASFRGGSTDTQYF. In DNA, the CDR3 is TGTGCCAGCTTCCGCGGGGGGAGCACAGATACGCAGTATTTT.

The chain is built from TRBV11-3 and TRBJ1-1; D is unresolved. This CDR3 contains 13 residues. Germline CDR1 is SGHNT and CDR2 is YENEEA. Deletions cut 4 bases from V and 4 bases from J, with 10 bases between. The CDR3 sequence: CASSSESGTEAFF. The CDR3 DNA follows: TGTGCCAGCAGCTCAGAGAGCGGCACTGAAGCTTTCTTT.

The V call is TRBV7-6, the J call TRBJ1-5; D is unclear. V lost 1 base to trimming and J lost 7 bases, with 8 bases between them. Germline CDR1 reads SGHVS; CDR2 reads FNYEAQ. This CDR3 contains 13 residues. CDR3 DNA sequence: TGTGCCAGCAGCTTAGAGTTGGAGCAGCCCCAGCATTTT. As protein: CASSLELEQPQHF.

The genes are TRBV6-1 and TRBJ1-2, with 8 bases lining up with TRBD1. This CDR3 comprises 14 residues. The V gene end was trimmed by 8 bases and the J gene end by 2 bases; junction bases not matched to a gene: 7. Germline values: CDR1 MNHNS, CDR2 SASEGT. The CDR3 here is CASHQGAKNYGYTF. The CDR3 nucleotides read TGTGCCAGCCATCAGGGGGCTAAGAACTATGGCTACACCTTC.

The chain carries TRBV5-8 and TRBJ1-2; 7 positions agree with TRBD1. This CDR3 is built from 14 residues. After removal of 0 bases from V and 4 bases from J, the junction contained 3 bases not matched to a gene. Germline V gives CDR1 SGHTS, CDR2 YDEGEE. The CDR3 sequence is CASSLGGQVYGYTF. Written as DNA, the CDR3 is TGTGCCAGCAGCTTGGGTGGACAGGTCTATGGCTACACCTTC.

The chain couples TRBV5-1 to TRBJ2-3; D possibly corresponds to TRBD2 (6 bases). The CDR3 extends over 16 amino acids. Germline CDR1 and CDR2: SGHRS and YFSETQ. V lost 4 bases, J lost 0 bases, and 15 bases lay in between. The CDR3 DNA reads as TGCGCCAGCAGCCAACTCACAAGCGGGAGCACAGATACGCAGTATTTT. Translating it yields CASSQLTSGSTDTQYF.

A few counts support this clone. CDR3 residues: CASGLDSGETQYF. The CDR3 bases are TGTGCCAGCGGACTAGACTCGGGGGAGACCCAGTACTTC. The genes are TRBV6-5 and TRBJ2-5; 7 positions match TRBD2. CDR3 length: 13 amino acids. The V gene's germline CDR1 is MNHEY and CDR2 SVGAGI. Germline trimming cut 8 bases from V and 5 bases from J; bases unmatched to any gene: 8.

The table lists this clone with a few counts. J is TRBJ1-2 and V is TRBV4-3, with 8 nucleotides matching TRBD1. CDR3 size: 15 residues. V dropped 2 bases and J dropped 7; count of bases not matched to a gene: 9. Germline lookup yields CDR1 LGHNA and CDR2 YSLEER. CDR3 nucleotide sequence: TGCGCCAGCAGCCAACCCACAGGGGGACGGAGTGGCTACACCTTC. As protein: CASSQPTGGRSGYTF.

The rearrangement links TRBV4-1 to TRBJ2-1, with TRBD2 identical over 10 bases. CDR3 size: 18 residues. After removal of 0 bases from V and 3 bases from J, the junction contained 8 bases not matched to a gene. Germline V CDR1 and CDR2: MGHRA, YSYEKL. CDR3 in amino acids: CASSQDRGLASDYNEQFF. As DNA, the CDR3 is TGCGCCAGCAGCCAAGATAGGGGACTAGCGTCGGACTACAATGAGCAGTTCTTC.

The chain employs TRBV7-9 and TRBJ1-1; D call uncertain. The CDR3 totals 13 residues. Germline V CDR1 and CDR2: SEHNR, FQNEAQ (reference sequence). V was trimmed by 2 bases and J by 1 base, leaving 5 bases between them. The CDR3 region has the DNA TGTGCCAGCAGCTTAACTGGGAACACTGAAGCTTTCTTT. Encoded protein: CASSLTGNTEAFF.